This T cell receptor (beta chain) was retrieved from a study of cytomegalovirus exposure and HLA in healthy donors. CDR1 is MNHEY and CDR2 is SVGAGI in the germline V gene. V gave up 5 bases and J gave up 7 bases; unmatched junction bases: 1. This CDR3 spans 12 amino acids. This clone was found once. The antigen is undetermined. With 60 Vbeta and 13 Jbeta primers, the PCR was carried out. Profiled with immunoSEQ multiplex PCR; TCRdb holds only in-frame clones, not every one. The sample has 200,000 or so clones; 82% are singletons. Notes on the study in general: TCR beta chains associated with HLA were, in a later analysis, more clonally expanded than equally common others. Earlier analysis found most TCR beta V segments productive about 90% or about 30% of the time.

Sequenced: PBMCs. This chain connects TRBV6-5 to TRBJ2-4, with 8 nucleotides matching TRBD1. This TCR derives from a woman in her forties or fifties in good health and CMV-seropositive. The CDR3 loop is CASSGQGNIQYF. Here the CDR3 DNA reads TGTGCCAGCAGTGGACAGGGTAACATTCAGTACTTC.